This is a list of T cell receptor beta chains from one sample in a study of CD8 T cells in ankylosing spondylitis. One entry per CDR3 protein results from TCRdb running MiXCR on the 5' RACE reads. The sample contains about 450,000 distinct CDR3 sequences, roughly a quarter of which appear only once. The sequencing input was blood, either unsorted or a sorted T cell fraction (not recorded which). The receptors were gathered from a male donor with ankylosing spondylitis. The CDR3 runs from the conserved cysteine through the conserved F or W. The D gene is left open where the match is weak.

v_call	d_call	j_call	cdr3_aa
TRBV20-1	TRBD1	TRBJ2-1	CSARPLLEGAIYNEQFF
TRBV29-1	NA	TRBJ2-2	CSVGQSGIGELFF
TRBV20-1	NA	TRBJ2-1	CSASARAYYNEQFF
TRBV12-3/TRBV12-4	TRBD1	TRBJ1-2	CASRRGGSTYGYTF
TRBV11-2	NA	TRBJ2-5	CASSFRLVGETQYF
TRBV11-2	NA	TRBJ1-1	CASSFGRTNTEAFF
TRBV7-2	NA	TRBJ2-2	CASSPTPPNTGELFF
TRBV15	NA	TRBJ1-5	CATREGQGFEPQHF
TRBV10-3	NA	TRBJ2-3	CAIRGSGSTDTQYF
TRBV29-1	NA	TRBJ2-7	CSVAGARGTYEQYF
TRBV6-2/TRBV6-3	NA	TRBJ1-1	CASIPGGGPTEAFF
TRBV24-1	TRBD1	TRBJ1-1	CATSEGGSTEAFF
TRBV5-1	NA	TRBJ2-5	CASSSGAGETQYF
TRBV6-2/TRBV6-3	NA	TRBJ2-1	CASSLALTYNEQFF
TRBV7-9	NA	TRBJ1-5	CASSPQTAGGQPQHF
TRBV20-1	TRBD1	TRBJ1-2	CSAGRDRTFYGYTF
TRBV5-1	NA	TRBJ2-2	CASSPGRGGELFF
TRBV5-5	NA	TRBJ2-3	CASSRGAKDTQYF
TRBV20-1	NA	TRBJ2-1	CSAEGPYNEQFF
TRBV29-1	NA	TRBJ2-1	CSVIGRRGEQFF
TRBV5-1	TRBD2	TRBJ2-1	CASTGTSGSNEQFF
TRBV20-1	TRBD1	TRBJ2-7	CSARIGQGDSEQYF
TRBV29-1	TRBD2	TRBJ2-7	CSVQRDHSYEQYF
TRBV3-1	NA	TRBJ1-1	CASSQGQGLNTEAFF
TRBV5-1	NA	TRBJ2-7	CASSLGVRDPSSYEQYF
TRBV12-3/TRBV12-4	TRBD2	TRBJ2-1	CASSLAHAGGGNEQFF
TRBV7-2	TRBD1	TRBJ2-7	CASSLGQGHSYEQYF
TRBV7-9	NA	TRBJ2-7	CASSLASDSGTYEQYF
TRBV27	NA	TRBJ1-3	CASSFGGSNSGNTIYF
TRBV3-1	NA	TRBJ1-5	CASSQAPVAGQPQHF
TRBV18	TRBD1	TRBJ1-4	CASSPDRLREKLFF
TRBV3-1	NA	TRBJ1-5	CASSQEFGDQPQHF
TRBV12-3/TRBV12-4	NA	TRBJ1-2	CASSFKGYGYTF
TRBV20-1	TRBD1	TRBJ2-5	CSARDPQGTGETQYF
TRBV6-6	NA	TRBJ2-3	CASSYTGADTQYF
TRBV12-3/TRBV12-4	TRBD1	TRBJ2-5	CASRGQPQETQYF
TRBV20-1	TRBD1	TRBJ1-5	CSAGQGQRWGNQPQHF
TRBV3-1	TRBD2	TRBJ2-5	CASSQDRGLASQETQYF
TRBV2	NA	TRBJ2-2	CASSEQGLNTGELFF
TRBV5-1	TRBD1	TRBJ1-2	CASSFPDRADGYTF
TRBV3-1	NA	TRBJ2-1	CASSQGVGTYNEQFF
TRBV6-2/TRBV6-3	NA	TRBJ1-2	CASTSWGPYGYTF
TRBV20-1	TRBD2	TRBJ2-1	CSARDPTSGTSGRIDEQFF
TRBV27	TRBD2	TRBJ2-1	CASRLAGGPWEQFF
TRBV5-1	TRBD1	TRBJ2-7	CASSESGQGENEQYF
TRBV11-2	NA	TRBJ2-5	CASSRGSLHARETQYF
TRBV24-1	TRBD2	TRBJ2-1	CATRGRGESNNEQFF
TRBV15	NA	TRBJ1-2	CATSRDSRGHTF
TRBV29-1	NA	TRBJ1-1	CSVEDPRNTEAFF
TRBV20-1	TRBD2	TRBJ2-1	CSARDPSGNTYNEQFF
TRBV3-1	NA	TRBJ2-6	CASSIINSGANVLTF
TRBV7-2	TRBD2	TRBJ2-2	CASSLRLAGVIAGELFF
TRBV29-1	NA	TRBJ2-7	CSVVGESTAYEQYF
TRBV5-1	TRBD1	TRBJ2-1	CASSLGTGEYNEQFF
TRBV20-1	NA	TRBJ1-6	CSAGTTNSPLHF
TRBV10-3	TRBD2	TRBJ2-1	CAIRPGTSGSGHNEQFF
TRBV3-1	NA	TRBJ2-1	CASSQDGAVYNEQFF